The clone carrying this TCR beta chain was seen a handful of times. The entry originates in a study of T-cell memory formation after mild COVID-19. Germline CDR1 is MNHEY and CDR2 is SVGEGT. The CDR3 has 16 amino acids. Between the trimmed V and J ends, which lost 2 bases and 2 bases, there was a span of 15 bases. TCRdb re-analysed the 5' RACE reads in MiXCR, keeping a single row per CDR3 protein. Counted here are hundreds of thousands of distinct CDR3 sequences, roughly 23% occurring once; the ten biggest clones make up around an eighth. The chain is built from TRBV6-2 or TRBV6-3 and TRBJ1-2; D is unclear. The sequenced sample was PBMCs or a T cell subset sorted from them (not recorded which). The source of this sequence is an adult woman who had mild COVID-19 (a few samples of this study predate the infection). Cell type and time point are not known. CDR3 nucleotide sequence: TGTGCCAGCAGTTACATCGGGGTACTCAGGAACTATGGCTACACCTTC. Its protein is CASSYIGVLRNYGYTF.